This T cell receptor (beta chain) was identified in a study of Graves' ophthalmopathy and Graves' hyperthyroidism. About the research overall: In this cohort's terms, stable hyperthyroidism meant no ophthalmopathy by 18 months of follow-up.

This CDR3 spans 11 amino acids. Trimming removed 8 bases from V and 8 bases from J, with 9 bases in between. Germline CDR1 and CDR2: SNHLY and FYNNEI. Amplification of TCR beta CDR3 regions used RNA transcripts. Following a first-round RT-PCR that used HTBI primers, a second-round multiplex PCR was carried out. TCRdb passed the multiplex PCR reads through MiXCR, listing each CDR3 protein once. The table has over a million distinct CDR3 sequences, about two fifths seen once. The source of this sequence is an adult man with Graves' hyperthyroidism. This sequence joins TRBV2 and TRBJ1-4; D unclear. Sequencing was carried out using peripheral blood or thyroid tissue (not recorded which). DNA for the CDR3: TGTGCCAGCGGTGGATGGGAAAAACTGTTTTTT. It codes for CASGGWEKLFF.